The clone carrying this TCR beta chain was picked up a small number of times. Its matching antigen is unknown. Reverse transcribing all isolated RNA meant expressed TCRB transcripts were sequenced. Some clones are missing from TCRdb's copy, which holds only in-frame ones; the method was immunoSEQ multiplex PCR. The repertoire has 45,000 to 65,000 clones, under 60% of them found once; the top ten carry around 2.6%. The source of the sample is a study of beta chain features in type 1 diabetes. Across the study: In age, gender and cell yields, patients were similar to healthy donors. Study-level findings and limits: Shortening of TCRB CDR3s, moderate but significant, appeared in all four CD4+ subsets of Type 1 diabetes patients. Naive, central memory and Treg TCRB repertoires appeared more alike in patients than in healthy donors.

Germline assignment: CDR1 SGHTA and CDR2 FQGNSA. J lost 5 bases, V lost 5 bases, and 7 bases had no gene match. This CDR3 has 14 residues. Sequenced input: Tregs from blood. This chain links TRBV7-2 with TRBJ1-1, with TRBD1 identical over 8 bases. This receptor was taken from a woman between 40 and 55 years old with type 1 diabetes. The CDR3 loop is CASSPRQGRTEAFF. CDR3 DNA sequence: TGTGCCAGCAGCCCCCGACAGGGGAGGACTGAAGCTTTCTTT.